These 10 T cell receptor beta chains were sequenced from one sample in a study of identical twins (dated by TCRdb to the mid-2010s). The method was 5' RACE. Sequencing was carried out with an Illumina HiSeq 2000. TCRdb reran the public reads through fastp at Q25 and MiXCR, keeping productive beta chains. Under each unique CDR3 protein, matching rows form one entry showing the most common genes and DNA. The sample table shows about 790,000 distinct CDR3 sequences, and 15% to 20% are seen once. 10% to 15% of the sample lies in the top ten. The sample was also linked to a second study, of T cells expressing NK-cell markers.

The source material was PBMCs. The receptors shown here come from a woman under 30 in good health.

This clonotype was seen a handful of times. The rearrangement uses TRBV12-3 or TRBV12-4 and TRBJ1-4; D remains ambiguous. The CDR3 runs 11 residues. The V end lost 5 bases, the J end lost 3 bases, and 1 base lay between the germline ends. In nucleotides, the CDR3 is TGTGCCAGCAGTCCTAATGAAAAACTGTTTTTT. Translation gives CASSPNEKLFF.

This clonotype appeared a few times. V and J are TRBV15 and TRBJ2-2; weak D call: TRBD1 (6 bases). Trimming took off 5 bases at V and 4 bases at J, with 11 bases between the two ends. The CDR3 has 14 residues. CDR1 is LNHNV and CDR2 is YYDKDF in the germline V gene (reference sequence). The CDR3 here is CATSHRVSTGELFF. DNA for the CDR3: TGTGCCACCAGCCACAGGGTTAGCACCGGGGAGCTGTTTTTT.

This clonotype was detected a few times. The rearrangement uses TRBV29-1 and TRBJ2-1; D is unclear. The CDR3 spans 12 residues. Trimming removed 3 bases at V and 8 bases at J, with 11 bases between. Germline V gene data show CDR1 as SQVTM and CDR2 as ANQGSEA. The CDR3 sequence is CSVDFGGDEQFF. The CDR3 DNA is TGCAGCGTTGACTTCGGCGGCGATGAGCAGTTCTTC.

This rearrangement joins TRBV9 to TRBJ1-1; D perhaps matches TRBD1 (6 bases). Germline-derived CDR1 and CDR2 are SGDLS and YYNGEE. This CDR3 comprises 15 residues. The V end was cut by 2 bases, the J end by 1 base, with 12 bases between. The CDR3, as DNA: TGTGCCAGCAGCGTTGGGGACATGAAGAACACTGAAGCTTTCTTT. Its protein product is CASSVGDMKNTEAFF. The entire variable domain, with the rest obtained from reference TRBV9 and TRBJ1-1, is as follows: DSGVTQTPKHLITATGQRVTLRCSPRSGDLSVYWYQQSLDQGLQFLIQYYNGEERAKGNILERFSAQQFPDLHSELNLSSLELGDSALYFCASSVGDMKNTEAFFGQGTRLTVV.

The chain joins TRBV5-1 to TRBJ1-5, with unresolved D. The CDR3 spans 12 residues. V lost 2 bases and J 6 bases, leaving 6 bases between the germline ends. Germline CDR1 is SGHRS and CDR2 is YFSETQ. CDR3 protein: CASSFSGQPQHF. CDR3 in DNA: TGCGCCAGCAGCTTTTCGGGTCAGCCCCAGCATTTT.

This clonotype came up a few times. The chain joins TRBV5-1 to TRBJ2-7; 14 bases are shared with TRBD2. The V segment lost 4 bases and the J segment 2 bases; nucleotides outside the gene matches: 11. The CDR3 consists of 18 residues. Germline loops: CDR1 SGHRS, CDR2 YFSETQ. For the CDR3, the DNA is TGCGCCAGCAGCATGAGGACTAGCGGGGGGCCTAACCCCTACGAGCAGTACTTC. Amino acid sequence: CASSMRTSGGPNPYEQYF.

The chain joins TRBV14 to TRBJ1-1; D is unclear. Trimming stripped 1 base from V and 1 base from J, with 13 bases between. Germline V gene sequence: CDR1 SGHDN, CDR2 FVKESK. The CDR3 length is 16 residues. CDR3 DNA: TGTGCCAGCAGCCAAGGGCTTATACGCACGAACACTGAAGCTTTCTTT. Amino acids: CASSQGLIRTNTEAFF. Filled out from reference TRBV14 and TRBJ1-1, the complete variable domain reads EAGVTQFPSHSVIEKGQTVTLRCDPISGHDNLYWYRRVMGKEIKFLLHFVKESKQDESGMPNNRFLAERTGGTYSTLKVQPAELEDSGVYFCASSQGLIRTNTEAFFGQGTRLTVV.

The chain links TRBV19 to TRBJ1-3, with no clear D. The CDR3 has 15 residues. V lost 5 bases to trimming and J lost 0 bases, with 11 bases between them. Germline-derived CDR1 and CDR2 are LNHDA and SQIVND (reference sequence). CDR3 sequence: CASSAVSSSGNTIYF. CDR3 DNA: TGTGCCAGTAGTGCCGTCAGTAGCTCTGGAAACACCATATATTTT.

This chain joins TRBV19 and TRBJ2-7; a possible D gene is TRBD1 (5 bases). This CDR3 region has 13 residues. Germline V lookup: CDR1 LNHDA, CDR2 SQIVND (reference sequence). Between the trimmed V and J ends, which lost 5 bases and 3 bases, there was a span of 11 bases. In DNA, the CDR3 is TGTGCCAGTAGTTTCCCTGACAGCTACGAGCAGTACTTC. It translates to CASSFPDSYEQYF.

This clonotype was seen ten or more times. The chain combines TRBV29-1 with TRBJ1-1; TRBD1 matches at 9 bases. CDR3 size: 13 residues. Germline V gives CDR1 SQVTM, CDR2 ANQGSEA. The V and J ends lost 7 bases and 1 base, in that order; junction bases with no gene match: 4. CDR3 DNA sequence: TGCAGCGCCCCGGGACAGGGGAACACTGAAGCTTTCTTT. Residues: CSAPGQGNTEAFF. Looking up the rest from reference TRBV29-1 and TRBJ1-1 gives the full variable domain: SAVISQKPSRDICQRGTSLTIQCQVDSQVTMMFWYRQQPGQSLTLIATANQGSEATYESGFVIDKFPISRPNLTFSTLTVSNMSPEDSSIYLCSAPGQGNTEAFFGQGTRLTVV.